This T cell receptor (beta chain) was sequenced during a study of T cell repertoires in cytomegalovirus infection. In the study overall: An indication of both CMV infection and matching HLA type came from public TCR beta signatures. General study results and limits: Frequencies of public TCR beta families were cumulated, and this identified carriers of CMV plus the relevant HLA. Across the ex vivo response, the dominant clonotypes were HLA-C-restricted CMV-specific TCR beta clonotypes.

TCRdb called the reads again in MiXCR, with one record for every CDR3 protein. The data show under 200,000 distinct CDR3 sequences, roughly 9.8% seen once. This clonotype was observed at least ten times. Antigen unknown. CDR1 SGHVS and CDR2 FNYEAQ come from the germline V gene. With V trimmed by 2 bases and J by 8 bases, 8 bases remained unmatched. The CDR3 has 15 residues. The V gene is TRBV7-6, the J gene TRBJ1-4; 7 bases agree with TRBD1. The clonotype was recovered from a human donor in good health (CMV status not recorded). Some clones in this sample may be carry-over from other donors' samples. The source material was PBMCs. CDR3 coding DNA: TGTGCCAGCAGCTTAAGTTCAGGGGGTTGGGAAAAACTGTTTTTT. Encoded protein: CASSLSSGGWEKLFF.